Listed below are T cell receptor beta chains from one sample, sequenced in a study of shared T cell receptors in the human thymus. The method was immunoSEQ multiplex PCR; TCRdb's version includes in-frame clones alone and lacks a portion of them. Of hundreds of thousands of clones listed, around 89% are singletons. This sample also belongs to another study, concerning human thymus T cells.

Sequencing was done on a sample of thymocytes. The source is a boy younger than two with a congenital heart defect. Each CDR3 is given with its conserved first and last residue. The D gene is left open where the match is weak. Clone size is stated in some rows and not others, as once, few, many or a class when expanded.

V	D	size	J	CDR3	DNA
TRBV30	TRBD2	few	TRBJ2-7	CAWSPGGGEQYF	TGTGCCTGGAGTCCAGGCGGGGGCGAGCAGTACTTC
TRBV5-4	NA	NA	TRBJ1-2	CASSSNRANYGYTF	TGTGCCAGCAGCTCCAACAGGGCCAACTATGGCTACACCTTC
TRBV4-3	TRBD2	NA	TRBJ2-1	CASSLRLAPSNEQFF	TGCGCCAGCAGCCTCAGACTAGCGCCTAGCAATGAGCAGTTCTTC
TRBV20-1	NA	NA	TRBJ2-1	CSARDSSQLFF	TGCAGTGCTAGGGACTCCTCTCAACTGTTCTTC
TRBV6-4	NA	NA	TRBJ2-2	CASTPLSTGELFF	TGTGCCAGCACCCCTTTGAGCACCGGGGAGCTGTTTTTT
TRBV25-1	NA	NA	TRBJ1-1	CASRDRGKAFF	TGTGCCAGCAGGGACAGAGGGAAAGCTTTCTTT
TRBV18	TRBD1	NA	TRBJ1-2	CASSRRGQGKNYGYTF	TGTGCCAGCTCACGAAGGGGACAGGGGAAGAACTATGGCTACACCTTC
TRBV14	TRBD1	NA	TRBJ1-2	CASSQGTTGGGYTF	TGTGCCAGCAGCCAAGGGACGACAGGGGGTGGCTACACCTTC
TRBV5-4	NA	once	TRBJ1-2	CASSLRDTNYGYTF	TGTGCCAGCAGCTTGCGGGACACCAACTATGGCTACACCTTC
TRBV7-9	TRBD1	NA	TRBJ2-7	CASSLPGQPKLGYEQYF	TGTGCCAGCAGCTTACCGGGACAGCCAAAACTGGGCTACGAGCAGTACTTC
TRBV9	NA	once	TRBJ2-7	CASSVGGSVLHSYEQYF	TGTGCCAGCAGCGTAGGCGGTAGCGTCTTACACTCCTACGAGCAGTACTTC
TRBV11-2	TRBD2	NA	TRBJ2-1	CASSLAVTSGYNEQFF	TGTGCCAGCAGCTTAGCCGTGACTAGCGGGTACAATGAGCAGTTCTTC
TRBV5-6	NA	NA	TRBJ2-1	CASSLVRGSALGDEQFF	TGTGCCAGCAGCTTGGTCAGGGGTAGCGCCCTAGGAGATGAGCAGTTCTTC
TRBV6-1	TRBD2	NA	TRBJ2-3	CASSVLAVTDTQYF	TGTGCCAGCAGTGTACTAGCGGTCACAGATACGCAGTATTTT
TRBV27	TRBD2	NA	TRBJ2-3	CASSSRTSGSTDTQYF	TGTGCCAGCAGTTCAAGGACTAGCGGGAGCACAGATACGCAGTATTTT
TRBV29-1	TRBD2	NA	TRBJ2-1	CSVEHGLGTRVYNEQFF	TGCAGCGTTGAACACGGACTCGGGACTAGAGTCTACAATGAGCAGTTCTTC
TRBV2	TRBD2	NA	TRBJ2-7	CASRRLLAGGLLSSYEQYF	TGTGCCAGCAGACGTCTACTAGCGGGAGGCCTCCTCAGCTCCTACGAGCAGTACTTC
TRBV27	TRBD1	NA	TRBJ1-1	CASSLSPGQGTARAFF	TGTGCCAGCAGTTTATCCCCGGGACAGGGGACGGCGCGAGCTTTCTTT
TRBV29-1	TRBD1	NA	TRBJ1-1	CSVRTDRGEAFF	TGCAGCGTTAGAACGGACAGGGGTGAAGCTTTCTTT
TRBV11-2	TRBD2	NA	TRBJ2-7	CASTPPELAGGPKWEQYF	TGTGCCAGCACCCCTCCCGAATTAGCGGGAGGGCCTAAATGGGAGCAGTACTTC
TRBV27	NA	NA	TRBJ1-5	CASSFSQFQPQHF	TGTGCCAGCAGTTTTTCCCAATTTCAGCCCCAGCATTTT
TRBV15	TRBD2	once	TRBJ2-7	CATSSETSGRNVGQYF	TGTGCCACCAGCAGCGAGACTAGCGGGAGGAACGTCGGGCAGTACTTC
TRBV5-1	TRBD2	NA	TRBJ2-2	CASSLALSGGRNGELFF	TGCGCCAGCAGCTTGGCCTTATCGGGAGGGAGGAACGGGGAGCTGTTTTTT
TRBV6-5	TRBD1	NA	TRBJ2-7	CASSCPRDRGPHEQYF	TGTGCCAGCAGTTGCCCCCGGGACAGGGGTCCGCACGAGCAGTACTTC
TRBV5-6	TRBD1	NA	TRBJ1-4	CASSWWTGVGEKLFF	TGTGCCAGCAGCTGGTGGACAGGGGTAGGAGAAAAACTGTTTTTT
TRBV28	TRBD2	NA	TRBJ2-7	CASRIAGGPGEQYF	TGTGCCAGCAGAATAGCGGGGGGTCCGGGCGAGCAGTACTTC
TRBV6-1	TRBD1	NA	TRBJ1-3	CASSDPGQRKPEGGNTIYF	TGTGCCAGCAGTGATCCGGGACAGAGAAAACCCGAAGGTGGAAACACCATATATTTT
TRBV27	NA	once	TRBJ1-1	CASSLMQGTEAFF	TGTGCCAGCAGTCTCATGCAGGGTACTGAAGCTTTCTTT
TRBV29-1	TRBD2	NA	TRBJ2-7	CSVPASGWGALEQYF	TGCAGCGTTCCTGCTAGCGGGTGGGGGGCTTTAGAGCAGTACTTC
TRBV7-9	TRBD2	NA	TRBJ2-7	CASSFPAGWSRDEQYF	TGTGCCAGCAGCTTCCCAGCGGGATGGAGTCGGGACGAGCAGTACTTC
TRBV11-3	NA	NA	TRBJ2-6	CASSLGQEGDSGANVLTF	TGTGCCAGCAGCTTAGGGCAGGAAGGGGACTCTGGGGCCAACGTCCTGACTTTC
TRBV4-2	TRBD2	NA	TRBJ2-5	CASSPHGLAGAMYQETQYF	TGTGCCAGCAGCCCACACGGACTAGCGGGAGCCATGTACCAAGAGACCCAGTACTTC
TRBV25-1	TRBD1	NA	TRBJ1-4	CASNPGDREAFDEKLFF	TGTGCCAGCAACCCCGGCGACAGGGAAGCGTTTGACGAAAAACTGTTTTTT
TRBV11-2	NA	NA	TRBJ2-7	CASSPERRSYYEQYF	TGTGCCAGCAGCCCTGAGAGGAGGTCGTACTACGAGCAGTACTTC
TRBV10-3	TRBD2	NA	TRBJ2-3	CAINSGSSDTQYF	TGTGCCATCAATAGCGGGAGCTCAGATACGCAGTATTTT
TRBV6-5	NA	NA	TRBJ2-7	CASSYRFRGSYEQYF	TGTGCCAGCAGTTACCGGTTCCGGGGCTCCTACGAGCAGTACTTC
TRBV12-5	TRBD1	NA	TRBJ1-3	CASGFKRDRGSGNTIYF	TGTGCTAGTGGCTTCAAACGGGACAGGGGTTCTGGAAACACCATATATTTT
TRBV6-1	TRBD1	few	TRBJ2-5	CASSEAGQGRETQYF	TGTGCCAGCAGTGAAGCGGGACAGGGCCGGGAGACCCAGTACTTC
TRBV4-3	NA	NA	TRBJ2-7	CASSQDQAGRYEQYF	TGCGCCAGCAGCCAAGATCAGGCGGGAAGGTACGAGCAGTACTTC
TRBV7-9	NA	NA	TRBJ2-1	CASSLVRWGPYNEQFF	TGTGCCAGCAGCTTAGTTCGGTGGGGGCCCTACAATGAGCAGTTCTTC
TRBV13	TRBD1	NA	TRBJ1-3	CASSSRDRDSGNTIYF	TGTGCCAGCAGCAGCCGCGACAGGGACTCTGGAAACACCATATATTTT
TRBV6-1	TRBD1	NA	TRBJ1-1	CASSEAGQLEGTEAFF	TGTGCCAGCAGTGAAGCGGGACAGCTCGAGGGCACTGAAGCTTTCTTT
TRBV6-6	TRBD1	NA	TRBJ1-5	CASIRNRDSSNQPQHF	TGTGCCAGCATCAGGAACCGGGACAGTAGCAATCAGCCCCAGCATTTT
TRBV15	NA	NA	TRBJ1-2	CATSRVLHSGAGYGYTF	TGTGCCACCAGCAGAGTTCTCCATAGCGGGGCCGGTTATGGCTACACCTTC
TRBV10-1	NA	NA	TRBJ2-7	CARRGLYYEQYF	TGCGCCAGAAGGGGACTTTACTACGAGCAGTACTTC
TRBV29-1	NA	NA	TRBJ2-5	CSVRGPWKTQYF	TGCAGCGTCCGTGGGCCTTGGAAGACCCAGTACTTC
TRBV9	NA	NA	TRBJ1-1	CASSVVGTLNTEAFF	TGTGCCAGCAGCGTAGTGGGCACATTGAACACTGAAGCTTTCTTT